The next 27 T cell receptor beta chains were all read from a single sample in a study of T cell repertoires in cytomegalovirus infection. No cognate antigen is known for these TCRs. TCRdb analysed the reads with MiXCR anew, one entry per CDR3 protein. The top ten clones hold over 85% of a sample with 70,000 to 85,000 distinct CDR3 sequences, roughly 40% of them seen once. This specimen was CD8+ T cells from cultured PBMCs, taken from culture after CMV antigen stimulation. All receptors come from a human donor in good health (CMV status not recorded). Some clones in this sample may be carry-over from other donors' samples.

The chain employs TRBV4-3 and TRBJ1-3; the D gene is possibly TRBD1 (5 bases). V shed 2 bases and J shed 0 bases, with 14 bases lying between them. The CDR3 runs to 17 residues. Germline values: CDR1 LGHNA, CDR2 YSLEER. The CDR3 region is CASSQLLDSNSGNTIYF. For the CDR3, the DNA is TGCGCCAGCAGCCAACTCCTAGACAGTAACTCTGGAAACACCATATATTTT.

In its sample, this clonotype was seen a few times. The chain carries TRBV24-1 and TRBJ2-1; D unclear. From germline, CDR1 is KGHDR and CDR2 SFDVKD. V gave up 2 bases and J gave up 8 bases, with 9 bases separating them. This CDR3 has 13 residues. The CDR3 protein is CATSDSTGHEQFF. The CDR3 DNA sequence: TGTGCCACCAGTGATTCTACCGGGCATGAGCAGTTCTTC.

V and J are TRBV28 and TRBJ1-5; TRBD1 is a possible D gene (5 bases). CDR1 is MDHEN and CDR2 is SYDVKM in the germline V gene. The CDR3 extends over 17 amino acids. V was pared by 6 bases and J by 6 bases, with 24 bases between. The CDR3 DNA reads TGTGCCAGCAGCGGACCGGACAAGCAGAGAGGGGCTCAGCCCCAGCATTTT. This translates into CASSGPDKQRGAQPQHF.

This clonotype was detected a few times. The J gene is TRBJ2-1, the V gene TRBV27; TRBD2 agrees at 7 bases. Germline V gene data show CDR1 as MNHEY and CDR2 as SMNVEV (reference sequence). The CDR3 is 14 residues long. V lost 11 bases to trimming and J lost 7 bases; unmatched junction nucleotides: 14. CDR3 region: CASRDGGGLNEQFF. The CDR3 DNA follows: TGTGCCTCGAGGGACGGCGGGGGACTTAATGAGCAGTTCTTC.

The genes are TRBV28 and TRBJ2-1; 7 positions match TRBD2. CDR3 length equals 15 residues. The V segment lost 6 bases and the J segment 10 bases; nucleotides outside the gene matches: 15. Germline loops: CDR1 MDHEN, CDR2 SYDVKM. The DNA for the CDR3 is TGTGCCAGCAGCCCCACTAGCGAGAGTGCGAGGGAGCAGTTCTTC. Its translation is CASSPTSESAREQFF.

The gene calls are TRBV27 and TRBJ2-1; TRBD2 matches at 11 bases. V lost 6 bases and J lost 4; bases outside the gene matches: 5. The CDR3 consists of 15 residues. Germline-derived CDR1 and CDR2 are MNHEY and SMNVEV (reference sequence). The DNA for the CDR3 is TGTGCCAGCAGGATGGGACTAGCGGCGTACAATGAGCAGTTCTTC. Translation: CASRMGLAAYNEQFF.

This clonotype was seen a few times. The CDR3 sequence is CAIKDSGAGELFF. CDR3 nucleotide sequence: TGTGCCATCAAAGATTCAGGGGCCGGGGAGCTGTTTTTT. The chain uses TRBV10-3 and TRBJ2-2; D might be TRBD1 (6 bases). V was cut by 7 bases and J by 6 bases, with 12 bases left in between. The CDR3 runs to 13 residues. Germline V gene lookup returns CDR1 ENHRY and CDR2 SYGVKD.

Remarks on this clonotype: Its ends do not fully match the called genes, so a read error is possible. The chain combines TRBV6-5 with TRBJ2-2; D possibly corresponds to TRBD2 (5 bases). CDR1 is MNHEY, CDR2 SVGAGI, per germline. The CDR3 is made up of 12 amino acids. The CDR3 DNA reads TGCGCGGCGGGCCCGAACACCGGGGAGCTGTTTTTT. Translated: CAAGPNTGELFF.

The CDR3 reads CASSFMSLVTEQYF. As DNA, the CDR3 is TGTGCCAGCAGCTTCATGTCCCTGGTTACCGAGCAGTACTTC. V usage is TRBV3-1 and J usage is TRBJ2-7, with unresolved D. The V end lost 5 bases, the J end lost 6 bases, and 17 bases lay between the germline ends. Germline V lookup: CDR1 LGHDT, CDR2 YNNKEL (reference sequence). The CDR3 extends over 14 amino acids.

J is TRBJ2-7 and V is TRBV4-1; possibly TRBD1 for D (5 bases). The germline V gene has CDR1 MGHRA and CDR2 YSYEKL. Deletions cut 0 bases from V and 1 base from J, with 10 bases between. There are 15 residues in the CDR3. CDR3 in amino acids: CASSQDPGRSYEQYF. CDR3 nucleotides: TGCGCCAGCAGCCAAGATCCAGGGCGGTCCTACGAGCAGTACTTC.

This clonotype was detected only a few times. The V and J genes are TRBV4-1 and TRBJ2-5; 8 nucleotides agree with TRBD2. CDR3 length: 17 amino acids. The V segment lost 1 base and the J segment 12 bases; nucleotides outside the gene matches: 19. Germline-derived CDR1 and CDR2 are MGHRA and YSYEKL. CDR3 DNA: TGCGCCAGCAGCCAAGCCTCAACCGGGACTAGGGGGAGACTGAAGTACTTC. This gives the protein CASSQASTGTRGRLKYF.

There are a few counts of this clonotype. CDR3 residues: CASTRLGENTEAFF. The CDR3 nucleotides are TGTGCCAGCACCCGTCTAGGGGAGAACACTGAAGCTTTCTTT. The chain carries TRBV6-2 or TRBV6-3 and TRBJ1-1, with a weak D call TRBD1 (5 bases). CDR1 is MNHEY, CDR2 SVGEGT, per germline. V was cut by 7 bases and J by 1 base, with 13 bases left in between. This CDR3 spans 14 amino acids.

The chain employs TRBV11-3 and TRBJ2-1, with 7 bases aligning to TRBD2. Germline CDR1 reads SGHNT; CDR2 reads YENEEA. The trim removed 0 bases at V and 5 bases at J, leaving 16 bases unmatched. This CDR3 spans 19 amino acids. The CDR3, as DNA: TGTGCCAGCAGCTTAGATGCGGAAAGGGAGGGGATCCTTCACAATGAGCAGTTCTTC. Translating it yields CASSLDAEREGILHNEQFF. The whole variable domain, remainder taken from reference TRBV11-3 and TRBJ2-1, is EAGVVQSPRYKIIEKKQPVAFWCNPISGHNTLYWYLQNLGQGPELLIRYENEEAVDDSQLPKDRFSAERLKGVDSTLKIQPAELGDSAVYLCASSLDAEREGILHNEQFFGPGTRLTVL.

This clonotype was picked up one time. The chain uses TRBV4-1 and TRBJ1-2; weak D call: TRBD1 (5 bases). V lost 4 bases and J 2 bases, leaving 14 bases between the germline ends. This CDR3 is built from 15 residues. CDR1 and CDR2 from the germline V gene are MGHRA and YSYEKL. In DNA, the CDR3 is TGCGCCAGCAGCCCAGCGGGGGGTACGAACTATGGCTACACCTTC. Its translation: CASSPAGGTNYGYTF.

Here the CDR3 reads CASSLGFEKLFF. Here the CDR3 DNA reads TGTGCCAGCAGTTTAGGTTTTGAAAAACTGTTTTTT. The V and J genes are TRBV12-3 or TRBV12-4 and TRBJ1-4; D remains ambiguous. The CDR3 is 12 amino acids. V lost 1 base and J 7 bases, leaving 4 bases between the germline ends.

This clonotype was recorded a few times. This CDR3 is CASSHDKGDTQYF. CDR3 bases: TGCGCCAGCAGCCACGACAAGGGAGATACGCAGTATTTT. The chain is built from TRBV4-1 and TRBJ2-3; D unresolved. This CDR3 has 13 residues. Trimming removed 3 bases from V and 5 bases from J, with 9 bases in between. Germline assignment: CDR1 MGHRA and CDR2 YSYEKL.

This clonotype was seen a handful of times. The rearrangement uses TRBV4-1 and TRBJ1-5; the match to TRBD1 covers 7 bases. With 0 bases clipped from V and 4 bases from J, the junction kept 3 bases outside the gene matches. The CDR3 consists of 15 residues. Germline CDR1 and CDR2: MGHRA and YSYEKL. The CDR3 spells CASSQDRGQNQPQHF. Here the CDR3 DNA reads TGCGCCAGCAGCCAAGATCGGGGACAGAATCAGCCCCAGCATTTT.

The gene calls are TRBV7-2 and TRBJ1-4, with a weak D call TRBD1 (5 bases). The germline gives CDR1 SGHTA, CDR2 FQGNSA. The V end lost 5 bases, the J end lost 0 bases, and 7 bases lay between the germline ends. The CDR3 contains 14 residues. CDR3 amino acids: CASSQGATNEKLFF. The CDR3 DNA follows: TGTGCCAGCAGCCAGGGTGCAACTAATGAAAAACTGTTTTTT.

The rearrangement uses TRBV4-1 and TRBJ2-2, with 13 bases that match TRBD2. CDR1 and CDR2 from the germline V gene are MGHRA and YSYEKL. This CDR3 is 18 amino acids long. With V trimmed by 6 bases and J by 0 bases, 7 bases remained unmatched. The CDR3 region has the DNA TGCGCCAGCAGGCAGGGACTAGCGGGACCTCCGAACACCGGGGAGCTGTTTTTT. It codes for CASRQGLAGPPNTGELFF.

The chain uses TRBV7-1 and TRBJ1-5; unclear D gene. TRBV7-1 is marked as an open reading frame, function uncertain. The CDR3 has 14 amino acids. V was pared by 1 base and J by 3 bases, with 7 bases between. The CDR3 spells CASSSEGTNQPQHF. The CDR3 DNA reads as TGTGCCAGCAGCTCAGAGGGCACCAATCAGCCCCAGCATTTT.

V usage is TRBV9 and J usage is TRBJ2-1; TRBD1 agrees at 9 bases. The CDR3 runs 18 residues. Germline-derived CDR1 and CDR2 are SGDLS and YYNGEE. J was trimmed by 0 bases and V by 0 bases; bases with no gene match: 7. In nucleotides, the CDR3 is TGTGCCAGCAGCGTAGCTGGGGGGACAGGGAGCTCCTACAATGAGCAGTTCTTC. This codes for CASSVAGGTGSSYNEQFF.

This clonotype is a singleton in its sample. The chain uses TRBV7-4 and TRBJ2-4; 10 nucleotides line up with TRBD1. Germline V gives CDR1 SGHVT, CDR2 SQSDAQ. The CDR3 has 16 residues. V lost 5 bases, J lost 1 base, and 5 bases stayed unmatched. CDR3 DNA: TGTGCCAGCAGCAAACCGGGACAGGGGGCCAAAAACATTCAGTACTTC. This codes for CASSKPGQGAKNIQYF.

This clonotype was counted only a few times. J is TRBJ2-1 and V is TRBV7-8, with 7 nucleotides matching TRBD1. Germline V gene lookup returns CDR1 SGHVS and CDR2 FQNEAQ. The CDR3 has 17 amino acids. Trimming cost V 1 base and J 3 bases; bases outside gene matches: 9. The CDR3 loop is CASSLEPDRAGYNEQFF. CDR3 coding DNA: TGTGCCAGCAGCTTAGAGCCCGACAGGGCGGGCTACAATGAGCAGTTCTTC.

This chain joins TRBV27 and TRBJ1-6; D remains unclear. The CDR3 runs to 14 residues. Trimming stripped 9 bases from V and 0 bases from J, with 9 bases between. Germline loops: CDR1 MNHEY, CDR2 SMNVEV (reference sequence). CDR3 in amino acids: CASQLSSYNSPLHF. CDR3 nucleotides: TGTGCCAGTCAGCTAAGCTCCTATAATTCACCCCTCCACTTT.

The chain links TRBV7-2 to TRBJ2-5, with TRBD2 as a possible D gene (6 bases). Germline lookup yields CDR1 SGHTA and CDR2 FQGNSA. The V gene lost 4 bases and the J gene lost 5 bases, with 8 bases spanning the gap. The CDR3 extends over 12 amino acids. The CDR3 region has the DNA TGTGCCAGCAGCTACGGAGGGGAGACCCAGTACTTC. Protein: CASSYGGETQYF.

V gene TRBV6-2 or TRBV6-3 combines with J gene TRBJ2-1; the D is unclear. The germline CDR1 and CDR2 sequences are MNHEY and SVGEGT. Trimming took 6 bases from V and 0 from J, leaving 18 bases between them. The CDR3 is 17 amino acids. The CDR3 DNA reads as TGTGCCAGCAGCCGAAGCCCTGAGGATTACTCCTACAATGAGCAGTTCTTC. This translates into CASSRSPEDYSYNEQFF.

This rearrangement joins TRBV6-2 or TRBV6-3 to TRBJ2-1; D could derive from TRBD1 or TRBD2 (5 bases each). V dropped 5 bases and J dropped 3 bases, with 17 bases sitting between them. CDR1 is MNHEY, CDR2 SVGEGT, per germline. The CDR3 covers 16 residues. The CDR3 reads CASSALGVGNYNEQFF. CDR3 coding DNA: TGTGCCAGCAGTGCCTTGGGGGTTGGGAACTACAATGAGCAGTTCTTC.